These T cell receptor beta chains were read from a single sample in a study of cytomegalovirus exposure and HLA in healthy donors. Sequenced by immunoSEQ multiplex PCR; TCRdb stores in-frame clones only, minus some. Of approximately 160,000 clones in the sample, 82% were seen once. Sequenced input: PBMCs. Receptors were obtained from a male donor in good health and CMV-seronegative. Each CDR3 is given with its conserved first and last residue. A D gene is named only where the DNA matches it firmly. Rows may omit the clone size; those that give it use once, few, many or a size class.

TGTGCCAGCAGCTTAGACGGAGCCTACGAGCAGTACTTC CASSLDGAYEQYF TRBV11-3 . 13 once TRBJ2-7
TGTGCCAGCAGCCCAGGGCCAGGGAACACTGAAGCTTTCTTT CASSPGPGNTEAFF TRBV7-2 . 14 few TRBJ1-1
TGTGCCAGCGCGGACAGGGAAGCCTCTGGAAACACCATATATTTT CASADREASGNTIYF TRBV18 TRBD1 15 . TRBJ1-3
TGCAGCGCCGTGGCAGGGTCGGTAACTAACTATGGCTACACCTTC CSAVAGSVTNYGYTF TRBV29-1 . 15 once TRBJ1-2
TGTGCCAGCAGTTTATTACGCGGGAACGGCGATGAGCAGTTCTTC CASSLLRGNGDEQFF TRBV27 . 15 . TRBJ2-1
TGTGCCAGTAGTCCCCTAGCGGGGGGTTCCTACAATGAGCAGTTCTTC CASSPLAGGSYNEQFF TRBV19 TRBD2 16 . TRBJ2-1
TGTGCCAGCAGCTCCACAGGGGGCTATGGCTACACCTTC CASSSTGGYGYTF TRBV7-9 TRBD1 13 few TRBJ1-2
TGCGCCAGCTCCCCGGCGGCTCATTGGAAAGGGGATTATGGCTACACCTTC CASSPAAHWKGDYGYTF TRBV4-3 . 17 . TRBJ1-2
TGTGCCAGCAGCCAAGGGGGACAGGGCACAGACACGCAGTATTTT CASSQGGQGTDTQYF TRBV4-2 TRBD1 15 . TRBJ2-3
TGTGCCAGCAGTGAATTCTCAGGTCCAAACTATGGCTACACCTTC CASSEFSGPNYGYTF TRBV6-1 . 15 . TRBJ1-2
TGTGCCAGCAGCTCCTACGGACAGGGCAGCCCCATGAACACTGAAGCTTTCTTT CASSSYGQGSPMNTEAFF TRBV9 TRBD1 18 . TRBJ1-1
TGTGCCAGTCGGGAGGGGGGACAGACCTACGAGCAGTACTTC CASREGGQTYEQYF TRBV5-6 . 14 . TRBJ2-7
TGTGCCAGCAGCTTTCTAGGGACAAGTTACCAAGAGACCCAGTACTTC CASSFLGTSYQETQYF TRBV7-3 . 16 . TRBJ2-5